The 29 T cell receptor beta chains in this list originate from one sample, sequenced in a study of control samples from healthy donors and cancer patients. TCRdb's table, derived via immunoSEQ multiplex PCR, lists solely in-frame clones and lacks some. The sample has 350,000 to 450,000 clones, over 75% seen once. The sample consisted of PBMCs. Source of these receptors: a man aged 35-49 years with head and neck cancer.

This chain connects TRBV7-3 to TRBJ2-3; D is perhaps TRBD1 (6 bases). The length of the CDR3 is 16 residues. CDR1 is SGHTA, CDR2 FQGTGA, per germline. V was cut by 6 bases and J by 2 bases, with 18 bases left in between. The CDR3 DNA reads as TGTGCCAGCAGTTCTAGGGGGAGTGAGGTCACAGATACGCAGTATTTT. It codes for CASSSRGSEVTDTQYF.

This sequence joins TRBV2 and TRBJ2-5; 8 bases line up with TRBD2. The germline gives CDR1 SNHLY, CDR2 FYNNEI. J was trimmed by 4 bases and V by 1 base; bases with no gene match: 5. There are 15 residues in the CDR3. CDR3: CASSEGRGDAETQYF. The DNA of the CDR3 is TGTGCCAGCAGTGAAGGGCGGGGGGATGCAGAGACCCAGTACTTC.

This chain's CDR3 is CSASRDSSAYEQYF. DNA for the CDR3: TGCAGTGCTAGTCGGGACAGTTCGGCCTACGAGCAGTACTTC. This rearrangement joins TRBV20-1 to TRBJ2-7, with 7 bases aligning to TRBD1. This CDR3 spans 14 amino acids. V lost 3 bases, J lost 2 bases, and 7 bases stayed unmatched. Per the germline V gene, CDR1 is DFQATT and CDR2 is SNEGSKA (reference sequence).

The V and J genes are TRBV7-3 and TRBJ1-1; D perhaps matches TRBD1 (5 bases). The germline V gene encodes CDR1 SGHTA and CDR2 FQGTGA. CDR3 size: 13 residues. Trimming shortened V by 2 bases and J by 5 bases, and 9 bases separated the two germline ends. CDR3 DNA sequence: TGTGCCAGCAGCTTAGGGGGGTGGACTGAAGCTTTCTTT. It codes for CASSLGGWTEAFF.

The J gene is TRBJ2-7, the V gene TRBV6-5; D remains ambiguous. This CDR3 contains 15 residues. V shed 5 bases and J shed 2 bases, with 16 bases lying between them. Germline V lookup: CDR1 MNHEY, CDR2 SVGAGI. As DNA, the CDR3 is TGTGCCAGCAGTAACCGGCGCGGCCCGACCTACGAGCAGTACTTC. Its translation: CASSNRRGPTYEQYF.

As concerns this clone: This sample also contains other DNA sequences that code for the same CDR3. V is TRBV9 and J is TRBJ2-3; maybe TRBD2 (7 bases). Germline V gene sequence: CDR1 SGDLS, CDR2 YYNGEE. Deletions cut 0 bases from V and 2 bases from J, with 10 bases between. The CDR3 is 15 amino acids. The DNA for the CDR3 is TGTGCCAGCAGCGTAGGCGGGGGCCCCACAGATACGCAGTATTTT. Amino acids: CASSVGGGPTDTQYF.

The rearrangement links TRBV28 to TRBJ1-5; 7 bases fit TRBD1. The CDR3 loop spans 16 amino acids. Germline-derived CDR1 and CDR2 are MDHEN and SYDVKM. Trimming removed 1 base from V and 5 bases from J; junction bases left unmatched: 8. The CDR3 coding sequence is TGTGCCAGCAGTTTATATGGGACAGTAAGGCATCAGCCCCAGCATTTT. The encoded protein is CASSLYGTVRHQPQHF.

Only one count was recorded for this clone. The genes are TRBV28 and TRBJ1-2; D is ambiguous. The V end was cut by 3 bases, the J end by 7 bases, with 18 bases between. The germline CDR1 and CDR2 sequences are MDHEN and SYDVKM. The CDR3 length is 15 residues. Here the CDR3 reads CASSFRRFISSGYTF. In DNA, the CDR3 is TGTGCCAGCAGTTTTCGACGGTTTATTTCGAGTGGCTACACCTTC.

The V and J genes are TRBV9 and TRBJ2-7; D unresolved. Germline V lookup: CDR1 SGDLS, CDR2 YYNGEE. V dropped 0 bases and J dropped 5 bases, with 12 bases sitting between them. The CDR3 consists of 14 residues. CDR3 DNA: TGTGCCAGCAGCGTAGACCAACCGCCGGACGAGCAGTACTTC. Translation gives CASSVDQPPDEQYF.

The chain carries TRBV6-2 or TRBV6-3 and TRBJ1-1; no clear D gene. The CDR3 totals 13 residues. Germline assignment: CDR1 MNHEY and CDR2 SVGEGT. V was shortened by 0 bases and J by 10 bases, with 12 bases between the two germline ends. CDR3 sequence reads: CASSYSDGVRAFF. The CDR3 nucleotides read TGTGCCAGCAGTTACTCGGATGGCGTTCGAGCTTTCTTT.

This clone was detected ten times or more. The chain joins TRBV6-4 to TRBJ2-1; 11 bases map to TRBD1. V dropped 2 bases and J dropped 6; count of bases not matched to a gene: 0. The CDR3 runs 14 residues. In germline, CDR1 is MRHNA, CDR2 SNTAGT. The chain's CDR3 is CASSDGTGGNEQFF. The DNA for the CDR3 is TGTGCCAGCAGTGACGGGACAGGGGGCAATGAGCAGTTCTTC.

The chain carries TRBV7-9 and TRBJ2-3; D might be TRBD2 (5 bases). Germline V gives CDR1 SEHNR, CDR2 FQNEAQ (reference sequence). The CDR3 sequence is 16 residues long. V was shortened by 8 bases and J by 1 base, with 19 bases between the two germline ends. This chain's CDR3 is CASHVSKDFRTDTQYF. The CDR3 DNA sequence: TGTGCCAGCCATGTTTCCAAGGACTTTCGCACAGATACGCAGTATTTT.

The rearrangement links TRBV27 to TRBJ2-7, with TRBD2 identical over 11 bases. The junction had 5 bases not matched to a gene; V was cut back by 6 bases and J by 4 bases. The CDR3 consists of 14 residues. Germline V gives CDR1 MNHEY, CDR2 SMNVEV (reference sequence). CDR3 protein: CASRPGTSGYEQYF. CDR3 bases: TGTGCCAGCAGACCTGGGACTAGCGGTTACGAGCAGTACTTC.

The chain employs TRBV6-5 and TRBJ2-7; 8 bases fit TRBD1. Trimming cost V 11 bases and J 4 bases; bases outside gene matches: 4. The CDR3 is made up of 11 amino acids. The germline CDR1 and CDR2 sequences are MNHEY and SVGAGI. CDR3 nucleotides: TGTGCCTCAGACAGGGGATACGAGCAGTACTTC. Translation gives CASDRGYEQYF.

This clone showed up just once. This chain connects TRBV20-1 to TRBJ1-1; TRBD1 might be the D (6 bases). V was cut by 3 bases and J by 1 base, with 15 bases left in between. This CDR3 contains 15 residues. The germline V gene has CDR1 DFQATT and CDR2 SNEGSKA (reference sequence). As DNA, the CDR3 is TGCAGTGCTAGTCCTTTGGGGGCCGGGAACACTGAAGCTTTCTTT. This gives the protein CSASPLGAGNTEAFF.

The CDR3 sequence is CASSPQGERSEQFF. The CDR3 region has the DNA TGTGCCAGCAGCCCACAGGGGGAAAGGAGTGAGCAGTTCTTC. The rearrangement links TRBV5-4 to TRBJ2-1; 8 bases fit TRBD1. The germline V gene has CDR1 SGHNT and CDR2 YYREEE (reference sequence). The V gene end was trimmed by 4 bases and the J gene end by 9 bases; junction bases not matched to a gene: 9. The CDR3 extends over 14 amino acids.

Notes on this clone: A read error may produce the germline difference seen at one junction end. The chain employs TRBV15 and TRBJ1-5; D ambiguous. This CDR3 region has 17 residues. Germline lookup yields CDR1 LNHNV and CDR2 YYDKDF (reference sequence). CDR3 nucleotide sequence: TGTGCCGCCAGCAGAGTCCGACTTAGGGCTAGCAATCAGCCCCAGCATTTT. Amino acids: CAASRVRLRASNQPQHF. The whole variable domain, filled in from reference TRBV15 and TRBJ1-5, reads DAMVIQNPRYQVTQFGKPVTLSCSQTLNHNVMYWYQQKSSQAPKLLFHYYDKDFNNEADTPDNFQSRRPNTSFCFLDIRSPGLGDTAMYLCAASRVRLRASNQPQHFGDGTRLSIL.

The V call is TRBV10-3, the J call TRBJ2-7; 7 bases agree with TRBD1. Germline-derived CDR1 and CDR2 are ENHRY and SYGVKD. The CDR3 is 12 amino acids. V trimming: 6 bases; J trimming: 5 bases; junction bases outside the gene matches: 4. This CDR3 reads CAIRGDRDEQYF. The CDR3 nucleotides are TGTGCCATCAGGGGGGACAGAGACGAGCAGTACTTC.

The V gene is TRBV5-1, the J gene TRBJ1-1; 7 bases align to TRBD1. The CDR3 runs 13 residues. Germline V gene sequence: CDR1 SGHRS, CDR2 YFSETQ. After removal of 5 bases from V and 2 bases from J, the junction contained 3 bases not matched to a gene. CDR3 protein: CASRQGINTEAFF. Written as DNA, the CDR3 is TGCGCCAGCAGACAGGGGATTAACACTGAAGCTTTCTTT.

J is TRBJ1-1 and V is TRBV28; D is undetermined. The CDR3 runs 12 residues. Germline lookup yields CDR1 MDHEN and CDR2 SYDVKM. Trimming stripped 4 bases from V and 2 bases from J, with 5 bases between. The CDR3 region has the DNA TGTGCCAGCAGTTACAGTAACACTGAAGCTTTCTTT. This gives the protein CASSYSNTEAFF.

J is TRBJ1-5 and V is TRBV28, with D possibly being TRBD1 (6 bases). Germline CDR1 is MDHEN and CDR2 is SYDVKM. The CDR3 is made up of 15 amino acids. V was trimmed by 3 bases and J by 1 base, leaving 10 bases between them. CDR3 amino acids: CASSLSRGSNQPQHF. The CDR3 DNA reads TGTGCCAGCAGTTTGAGCAGGGGAAGCAATCAGCCCCAGCATTTT.

This clone was detected a few times. The V call is TRBV11-2, the J call TRBJ2-7; 8 bases agree with TRBD1. Germline assignment: CDR1 SGHAT and CDR2 FQNNGV. With 1 base clipped from V and 2 bases from J, the junction kept 1 base outside the gene matches. CDR3 length: 14 amino acids. The CDR3, as DNA: TGTGCCAGCAGCTTAGTGGGACAGGCCTACGAGCAGTACTTC. As protein: CASSLVGQAYEQYF.

The J gene is TRBJ1-6, the V gene TRBV3-1 (or the pseudogene TRBV3-2); 7 bases align to TRBD1. Germline loops: CDR1 LGHDT, CDR2 YNNKEL (reference sequence). The CDR3 length is 16 residues. Unmatched junction bases numbered 2, after V lost 0 bases and J lost 3 bases. The CDR3 reads CASSQERGHYNSPLHF. The CDR3 DNA follows: TGTGCCAGCAGCCAAGAAAGGGGGCACTATAATTCACCCCTCCACTTT.

On this clone: Other DNA sequences from this sample encode an identical CDR3 as well. The chain couples TRBV2 to TRBJ2-5; no clear D gene. CDR3 size: 12 residues. Looked up from germline, CDR1 is SNHLY and CDR2 is FYNNEI. Trimming stripped 4 bases from V and 5 bases from J, with 8 bases between. The CDR3 sequence is CASSVGRETQYF. In DNA, the CDR3 is TGTGCCAGCAGTGTTGGTAGGGAGACCCAGTACTTC.

The J gene is TRBJ1-2, the V gene TRBV27; 7 positions match TRBD1. V dropped 6 bases and J dropped 4; count of bases not matched to a gene: 14. The CDR3 spans 16 residues. Germline assignment: CDR1 MNHEY and CDR2 SMNVEV (reference sequence). The CDR3 bases are TGTGCCAGCAGAAGTCGAAGAGGGGGCGGACGCTATGGCTACACCTTC. It codes for CASRSRRGGGRYGYTF.

The chain has TRBV9 and TRBJ2-1; 13 bases are shared with TRBD2. CDR1 and CDR2 (germline): SGDLS, YYNGEE. CDR3 length: 16 amino acids. V shed 4 bases and J 2 bases; nucleotides not matched to a gene: 3. CDR3 in DNA: TGTGCCAGCAGCTGGACTAGCGGGGGCCCCTACAATGAGCAGTTCTTC. It encodes CASSWTSGGPYNEQFF.

V and J are TRBV7-8 and TRBJ2-5; perhaps TRBD1 as D (6 bases). Looked up from germline, CDR1 is SGHVS and CDR2 is FQNEAQ. The ends were cut back, 0 bases at V and 5 bases at J, with 16 bases in the middle. This CDR3 is built from 16 residues. The CDR3 DNA is TGTGCCAGCAGCTTAGCCGGAAGACAGGCCCCCGAGACCCAGTACTTC. Translated: CASSLAGRQAPETQYF.

The chain carries TRBV3-1 (or the pseudogene TRBV3-2) and TRBJ2-3, with TRBD2 matching over 7 bases. With 5 bases clipped from V and 6 bases from J, the junction kept 14 bases outside the gene matches. CDR3 length: 16 amino acids. Germline loops: CDR1 LGHDT, CDR2 YNNKEL (reference sequence). The DNA of the CDR3 is TGTGCCAGCAGCAATCCGGGACTAACCAAGTCGGATACGCAGTATTTT. Protein sequence: CASSNPGLTKSDTQYF.

This chain uses TRBV7-2 with TRBJ2-2; 7 nucleotides match TRBD1. The junction had 11 bases not matched to a gene; V was cut back by 1 base and J by 6 bases. Germline CDR1 reads SGHTA; CDR2 reads FQGNSA. The CDR3 runs to 17 residues. CDR3 coding DNA: TGTGCCAGCAGCTTAGAGGGGGCAGGGAGCCCACCCGGGGAGCTGTTTTTT. Its translation is CASSLEGAGSPPGELFF.